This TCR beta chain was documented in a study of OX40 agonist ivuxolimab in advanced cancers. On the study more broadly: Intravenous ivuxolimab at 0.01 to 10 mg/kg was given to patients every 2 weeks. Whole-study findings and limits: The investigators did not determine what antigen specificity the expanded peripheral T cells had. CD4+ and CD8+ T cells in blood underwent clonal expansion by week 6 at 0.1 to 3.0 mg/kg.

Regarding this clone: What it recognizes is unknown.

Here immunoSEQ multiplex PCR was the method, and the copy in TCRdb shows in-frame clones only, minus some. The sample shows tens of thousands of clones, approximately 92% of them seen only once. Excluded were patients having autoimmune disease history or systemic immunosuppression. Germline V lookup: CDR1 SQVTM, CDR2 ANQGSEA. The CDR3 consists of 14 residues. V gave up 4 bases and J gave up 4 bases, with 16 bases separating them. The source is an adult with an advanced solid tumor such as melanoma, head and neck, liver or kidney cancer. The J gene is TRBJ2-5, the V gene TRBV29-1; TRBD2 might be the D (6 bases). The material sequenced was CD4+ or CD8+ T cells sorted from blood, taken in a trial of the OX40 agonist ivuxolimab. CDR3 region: CSVVIGGGLETQYF. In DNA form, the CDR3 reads TGCAGCGTTGTCATCGGGGGAGGTTTAGAGACCCAGTACTTC.